This T cell receptor beta chain stems from a study of T cells expressing NK-cell markers. With the 5' RACE reads reprocessed, TCRdb shows one record per CDR3 protein and no DNA. This sample carries some 410,000 distinct CDR3 sequences, with approximately 6.8% going to the ten biggest clones. CDR3 size: 15 residues. This sequence originates from a woman between 18 and 70 years old in good health. V gene TRBV12-3 or TRBV12-4 combines with J gene TRBJ2-2; TCRdb indicates TRBD1, and absent DNA this call remains unverified. The source material was blood T cells: a sorted CD56 or NKG2C T cell subset, CD4+ or CD8+ T cells, or bulk PBMC T cells (not recorded which). CDR3 region: CASSQRQQFTGELFF.